A selection of T cell receptor beta chains follows, all from one sample in a study of T-cell reconstitution after alpha-beta-depleted transplantation in children. TCRdb processed the PCR reads anew with MiXCR; each CDR3 protein has one entry. The sample lists roughly 670,000 distinct CDR3 sequences; approximately 14% were seen once. The sequencing here drew on PBMCs, taken before TCRalphabeta/CD19-depleted stem cell transplant. The receptors shown here come from a girl aged 2-10 years with congenital amegakaryocytic thrombocytopenia, due to receive a stem cell transplant. Each CDR3 is given with its conserved first and last residue. The D gene is left open where the match is weak. Not every row has a clone size; where given, it reads once, few, many or a size class.

abundance: few; v_gene: TRBV11-2; j_gene: TRBJ2-1; d_gene: TRBD2; CDR3aa: CASSLDRGGQFF; CDR3nt: TGTGCCAGCAGCTTAGATCGGGGGGGGCAGTTCTTC
abundance: few; v_gene: TRBV11-2; j_gene: TRBJ2-1; d_gene: -; CDR3aa: CASSPPSNEQFF; CDR3nt: TGTGCCAGCAGCCCTCCGAGCAATGAGCAGTTCTTC
abundance: many; v_gene: TRBV24-1; j_gene: TRBJ2-3; d_gene: TRBD1; CDR3aa: CATSALTGPADTQYF; CDR3nt: TGTGCCACCAGTGCCTTGACAGGGCCCGCAGATACGCAGTATTTT
abundance: -; v_gene: TRBV6-5; j_gene: TRBJ1-2; d_gene: -; CDR3aa: CASSYSGLYGYTF; CDR3nt: TGTGCCAGCAGTTACTCGGGCCTTTATGGCTACACCTTC
abundance: many; v_gene: TRBV20-1; j_gene: TRBJ2-1; d_gene: TRBD2; CDR3aa: CSAREGLAGRNEQFF; CDR3nt: TGCAGTGCTAGAGAGGGACTAGCGGGACGCAATGAGCAGTTCTTC
abundance: many; v_gene: TRBV6-5; j_gene: TRBJ2-7; d_gene: -; CDR3aa: CASSYYTATPQDEQYF; CDR3nt: TGTGCCAGCAGTTACTACACCGCGACTCCCCAGGACGAGCAGTACTTC
abundance: few; v_gene: TRBV19; j_gene: TRBJ1-5; d_gene: -; CDR3aa: CASSISFRQPQHF; CDR3nt: TGTGCCAGTAGTATAAGTTTTCGACAGCCCCAGCATTTT
abundance: -; v_gene: TRBV7-8; j_gene: TRBJ1-5; d_gene: -; CDR3aa: CASSLAYGEIDQPQHF; CDR3nt: TGTGCCAGCAGCTTAGCATACGGGGAAATAGATCAGCCCCAGCATTTT
abundance: few; v_gene: TRBV20-1; j_gene: TRBJ2-3; d_gene: -; CDR3aa: CSASGHSTDTQYF; CDR3nt: TGCAGTGCTAGTGGTCATTCGACAGATACGCAGTATTTT
abundance: few; v_gene: TRBV9; j_gene: TRBJ2-1; d_gene: -; CDR3aa: CASSPYNSGRSYNEQFF; CDR3nt: TGTGCCAGCAGCCCCTATAATTCGGGGAGATCCTACAATGAGCAGTTCTTC
abundance: -; v_gene: TRBV20-1; j_gene: TRBJ1-2; d_gene: TRBD1; CDR3aa: CSASLKTGMGYTF; CDR3nt: TGCAGTGCTAGTCTCAAGACAGGGATGGGCTACACCTTC
abundance: -; v_gene: TRBV5-1; j_gene: TRBJ2-3; d_gene: -; CDR3aa: CASSIRDETDTQYF; CDR3nt: TGCGCCAGCAGCATAAGGGATGAGACAGATACGCAGTATTTT
abundance: few; v_gene: TRBV5-1; j_gene: TRBJ2-6; d_gene: -; CDR3aa: CASTSQTGPGANVLTF; CDR3nt: TGCGCCAGCACCTCCCAGACAGGACCTGGGGCCAACGTCCTGACTTTC
abundance: few; v_gene: TRBV7-2; j_gene: TRBJ1-1; d_gene: -; CDR3aa: CASSLGLWPEAFF; CDR3nt: TGTGCCAGCAGCTTAGGTCTTTGGCCCGAAGCTTTCTTT
abundance: many; v_gene: TRBV11-2; j_gene: TRBJ2-5; d_gene: TRBD2; CDR3aa: CASSLVYLAGETQYF; CDR3nt: TGTGCCAGCAGCTTAGTTTACCTAGCGGGAGAGACCCAGTACTTC
abundance: many; v_gene: TRBV20-1; j_gene: TRBJ1-5; d_gene: -; CDR3aa: CSAITSPAFNQPQHF; CDR3nt: TGCAGTGCTATTACGTCACCGGCTTTCAATCAGCCCCAGCATTTT
abundance: few; v_gene: TRBV12-3/TRBV12-4; j_gene: TRBJ2-1; d_gene: -; CDR3aa: CASIGGNTYNEQFF; CDR3nt: TGTGCCAGCATTGGGGGCAATACCTACAATGAGCAGTTCTTC
abundance: -; v_gene: TRBV5-1; j_gene: TRBJ2-1; d_gene: -; CDR3aa: CASSGRTGRDEQFF; CDR3nt: TGCGCCAGCAGCGGAAGGACAGGGAGGGATGAGCAGTTCTTC
abundance: few; v_gene: TRBV7-2; j_gene: TRBJ2-3; d_gene: TRBD2; CDR3aa: CASSHLSGRDTQYF; CDR3nt: TGTGCCAGCAGCCATCTTAGCGGGAGGGATACGCAGTATTTT
abundance: -; v_gene: TRBV15; j_gene: TRBJ2-7; d_gene: -; CDR3aa: CATSMGSNNYEQYF; CDR3nt: TGTGCCACCAGCATGGGATCAAATAATTACGAGCAGTACTTC
abundance: -; v_gene: TRBV29-1; j_gene: TRBJ2-3; d_gene: -; CDR3aa: CSVDPGIRGTQYF; CDR3nt: TGCAGCGTTGACCCCGGGATACGGGGTACGCAGTATTTT
abundance: many; v_gene: TRBV29-1; j_gene: TRBJ1-5; d_gene: -; CDR3aa: CSVEPSGQSKYSNQPQHF; CDR3nt: TGCAGCGTTGAACCTTCGGGGCAGAGCAAATATAGCAATCAGCCCCAGCATTTT
abundance: -; v_gene: TRBV20-1; j_gene: TRBJ2-1; d_gene: -; CDR3aa: CSARDPARSTSYNEQFF; CDR3nt: TGCAGTGCTAGAGACCCGGCTAGAAGCACCTCCTACAATGAGCAGTTCTTC
abundance: -; v_gene: TRBV5-1; j_gene: TRBJ2-1; d_gene: TRBD2; CDR3aa: CASSLAGGPNNEQFF; CDR3nt: TGCGCCAGCAGCTTAGCGGGAGGGCCTAACAATGAGCAGTTCTTC
abundance: -; v_gene: TRBV20-1; j_gene: TRBJ2-7; d_gene: TRBD2; CDR3aa: CSARTSGRVEQYF; CDR3nt: TGCAGTGCTAGAACTAGCGGGAGGGTCGAGCAGTACTTC
abundance: -; v_gene: TRBV5-1; j_gene: TRBJ2-1; d_gene: TRBD2; CDR3aa: CASSFDAGGSLNEQFF; CDR3nt: TGCGCCAGCAGCTTCGACGCGGGAGGGTCCCTCAATGAGCAGTTCTTC
abundance: few; v_gene: TRBV7-9; j_gene: TRBJ1-2; d_gene: -; CDR3aa: CASSLALDRPLGYTF; CDR3nt: TGTGCCAGCAGCTTAGCGCTGGACAGACCACTTGGCTACACCTTC
abundance: -; v_gene: TRBV5-1; j_gene: TRBJ1-4; d_gene: -; CDR3aa: CASRGPGPRREKLFF; CDR3nt: TGCGCCAGCAGAGGACCGGGACCCCGTCGGGAAAAACTGTTTTTT
abundance: few; v_gene: TRBV20-1; j_gene: TRBJ2-1; d_gene: -; CDR3aa: CSARDQLGYNEQFF; CDR3nt: TGCAGTGCTAGAGATCAGCTGGGCTACAATGAGCAGTTCTTC
abundance: many; v_gene: TRBV20-1; j_gene: TRBJ1-4; d_gene: -; CDR3aa: CSATDRQGKLFF; CDR3nt: TGCAGTGCTACCGACAGGCAGGGGAAACTGTTTTTT
abundance: few; v_gene: TRBV5-1; j_gene: TRBJ2-3; d_gene: TRBD2; CDR3aa: CASSLGGGTSTDTQYF; CDR3nt: TGCGCCAGCAGCTTGGGCGGGGGGACGAGCACAGATACGCAGTATTTT
abundance: -; v_gene: TRBV9; j_gene: TRBJ1-1; d_gene: -; CDR3aa: CTSSVGPDTEAFF; CDR3nt: TGTACCAGCAGCGTAGGGCCCGACACTGAAGCTTTCTTT
abundance: many; v_gene: TRBV7-3; j_gene: TRBJ2-7; d_gene: TRBD2; CDR3aa: CASSPSPSGYYEQYF; CDR3nt: TGTGCCAGCAGCCCCAGTCCTAGCGGATACTACGAGCAGTACTTC
abundance: few; v_gene: TRBV30; j_gene: TRBJ2-2; d_gene: -; CDR3aa: CAWTGTGELFF; CDR3nt: TGTGCCTGGACCGGTACCGGGGAGCTGTTTTTT
abundance: -; v_gene: TRBV12-3/TRBV12-4; j_gene: TRBJ2-5; d_gene: -; CDR3aa: CASSLTEGQETQYF; CDR3nt: TGTGCCAGCAGTTTGACGGAAGGCCAAGAGACCCAGTACTTC